The 6 T cell receptor beta chains listed next were all sequenced from one sample in a study of T cells in Graves' hyperthyroidism and ophthalmopathy. It was RNA transcripts that yielded the amplified TCR beta CDR3 regions. First-round RT-PCR with HTBI primers amplified the TCR CDR3 region. TCRdb independently ran MiXCR on the multiplex PCR reads; one entry per CDR3 protein. The sample lists 300,000 to 450,000 distinct CDR3 sequences, approximately 18% seen once, with 35% to 45% in the top ten. Sequencing was done on a sample of blood. These receptors were taken from a man younger than 35 with Graves' ophthalmopathy.

This clonotype was seen repeatedly, ten times or more. The V gene is TRBV7-2, the J gene TRBJ2-3; TRBD1 is a possible D gene (5 bases). Germline CDR1 SGHTA, CDR2 FQGNSA. Deletions cut 1 base from V and 4 bases from J, with 18 bases between. This CDR3 region has 17 residues. The CDR3 reads CASSLGFGIEGADTQYF. For the CDR3, the DNA is TGTGCCAGCAGCTTAGGATTTGGGATTGAAGGGGCAGATACGCAGTATTTT.

The gene calls are TRBV6-2 or TRBV6-3 and TRBJ2-1; TRBD1 might be the D (6 bases). The CDR3 totals 13 residues. CDR1 is MNHEY and CDR2 is SVGEGT in the germline V gene. Between the trimmed V and J ends, which lost 6 bases and 7 bases, there was a span of 13 bases. CDR3 coding DNA: TGTGCCAGCAGACGGACAGAGGGAAATGAGCAGTTCTTC. It encodes CASRRTEGNEQFF.

On this clonotype itself: A junction boundary mismatches the germline segment, possibly from a read error. The chain carries TRBV5-1 and TRBJ1-4; 7 bases align to TRBD1. The CDR3 is 14 residues long. Germline V gives CDR1 SGHRS, CDR2 YFSETQ. CDR3 coding DNA: TGCGCCAGCAGTTTGGACAGGCTTAATGAAAAACTGTTTTTT. This sequence encodes CASSLDRLNEKLFF.

V and J are TRBV9 and TRBJ2-7; 8 bases map to TRBD1. The CDR3 is 15 residues long. Germline CDR1 reads SGDLS; CDR2 reads YYNGEE. The V gene end was trimmed by 3 bases and the J gene end by 3 bases; junction bases not matched to a gene: 8. CDR3 bases: TGTGCCAGCAGCGCGACCGGGACAGGCCTCTACGAGCAGTACTTC. It specifies CASSATGTGLYEQYF.

There are a few counts of this clonotype. Being one base from a much bigger clone, this may be a read error. The chain combines TRBV5-1 with TRBJ1-1; 8 nucleotides align to TRBD1. This CDR3 contains 14 residues. Germline V gives CDR1 SGHRS, CDR2 YFSETQ. The CDR3 protein is CASSFGQGVTEALF. CDR3 DNA: TGCGCCAGCAGCTTTGGACAGGGAGTCACTGAAGCTCTCTTT.

The rearrangement links TRBV5-1 to TRBJ2-2; D perhaps matches TRBD1 (5 bases). Germline CDR1 and CDR2: SGHRS and YFSETQ. The CDR3 runs 15 residues. Trimming removed 7 bases at V and 0 bases at J, with 13 bases between. In DNA form, the CDR3 reads TGCGCCAGCCTTTCGGCAGGGCCGAACACCGGGGAGCTGTTTTTT. It is translated as CASLSAGPNTGELFF.